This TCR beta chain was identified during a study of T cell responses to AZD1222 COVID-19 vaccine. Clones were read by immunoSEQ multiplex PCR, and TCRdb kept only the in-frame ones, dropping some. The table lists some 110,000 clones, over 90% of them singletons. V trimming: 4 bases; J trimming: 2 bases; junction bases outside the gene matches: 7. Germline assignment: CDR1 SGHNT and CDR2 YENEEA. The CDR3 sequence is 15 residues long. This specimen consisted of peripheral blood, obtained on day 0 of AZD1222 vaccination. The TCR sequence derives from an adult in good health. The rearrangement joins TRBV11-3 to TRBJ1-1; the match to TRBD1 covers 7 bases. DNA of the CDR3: TGTGCCAGCAGCTCTGCGGGACAGATAAACACTGAAGCTTTCTTT. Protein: CASSSAGQINTEAFF.